The 16 T cell receptor beta chains in this list originate from one sample, sequenced in a study of cytomegalovirus exposure and HLA in healthy donors. Vbeta (60) and Jbeta (13) primers were used in the PCR. The protocol was immunoSEQ multiplex PCR, while the TCRdb copy is restricted to in-frame clones and leaves out a portion. The sample gives fewer than 70,000 clones, about 74% of which show up once; around 10% is in the top ten. Sequencing was done on a sample of PBMCs. These receptors originate from an older woman in good health and CMV-seropositive.

The chain links TRBV2 to TRBJ1-5; no clear D. CDR1 and CDR2 from the germline V gene are SNHLY and FYNNEI. Trimming took off 6 bases at V and 6 bases at J, with 12 bases between the two ends. The CDR3 length is 13 residues. The CDR3: CASRGGEVQPQHF. CDR3 coding DNA: TGTGCCAGCAGGGGAGGAGAGGTTCAGCCCCAGCATTTT.

The chain couples TRBV27 to TRBJ2-2, with D perhaps TRBD1 (5 bases). Germline assignment: CDR1 MNHEY and CDR2 SMNVEV (reference sequence). The V gene lost 7 bases and the J gene lost 5 bases, with 11 bases spanning the gap. The CDR3 is 13 amino acids. The CDR3 bases are TGTGCCAGCACCTACAGGAAGACCGGGGAGCTGTTTTTT. It specifies CASTYRKTGELFF.

This chain joins TRBV6-5 and TRBJ2-5, with D perhaps TRBD1 (5 bases). There are 14 residues in the CDR3. With 8 bases removed from V and 4 bases from J, the gap between germline ends came to 17 bases. CDR1 MNHEY and CDR2 SVGAGI come from the germline V gene. For the CDR3, the DNA is TGTGCCAGCCAAGGTATTGGGGCTCGAGAGACCCAGTACTTC. It encodes CASQGIGARETQYF.

The V call is TRBV13, the J call TRBJ1-1; D unclear. Trimming removed 1 base at V and 1 base at J, with 7 bases between. Germline V CDR1 and CDR2: PRHDT, FYEKMQ (reference sequence). The CDR3 totals 14 residues. The CDR3 region is CASSLVVANTEAFF. The CDR3, as DNA: TGTGCCAGCAGCTTAGTTGTGGCGAACACTGAAGCTTTCTTT.

This chain uses TRBV5-1 with TRBJ2-7; 7 bases are shared with TRBD1. Looked up from germline, CDR1 is SGHRS and CDR2 is YFSETQ. Losses at the gene ends were 4 bases for V and 3 bases for J; bases not matched to a gene: 4. The CDR3 totals 13 residues. The CDR3 DNA is TGCGCCAGCAGCGTTCAGGGGGTCTACGAGCAGTACTTC. It codes for CASSVQGVYEQYF.

The chain combines TRBV19 with TRBJ1-5; TRBD1 might be the D (6 bases). CDR3 length: 14 amino acids. CDR1 and CDR2 from the germline V gene are LNHDA and SQIVND (reference sequence). Deletions cut 4 bases from V and 6 bases from J, with 13 bases between. CDR3 DNA: TGTGCCAGTAGTAACGGACAGCGGGGTCAGCCCCAGCATTTT. It specifies CASSNGQRGQPQHF.

There are a few counts of this clone. This chain links TRBV2 with TRBJ2-1, with D possibly being TRBD1 (7 bases). CDR1 is SNHLY and CDR2 is FYNNEI in the germline V gene. CDR3 size: 13 residues. Trimming cost V 11 bases and J 3 bases, with 14 bases left between them. The CDR3 DNA is TGTGCCGGGAGACAGGGAGGCTACAATGAGCAGTTCTTC. Its protein product is CAGRQGGYNEQFF.

The chain recombines TRBV10-3 with TRBJ2-6; 12 bases agree with TRBD1. CDR1 is ENHRY and CDR2 is SYGVKD in the germline V gene. Trimming removed 6 bases from V and 2 bases from J; junction bases left unmatched: 2. This CDR3 is built from 16 residues. CDR3 bases: TGTGCCATCAGGGGACAGGGGGCGACTGGGGCCAACGTCCTGACTTTC. As protein: CAIRGQGATGANVLTF.

The chain recombines TRBV2 with TRBJ1-5, with D perhaps TRBD1 (6 bases). The CDR3 has 15 residues. CDR1 SNHLY and CDR2 FYNNEI come from the germline V gene. Trimming shortened V by 6 bases and J by 2 bases, and 14 bases separated the two germline ends. The CDR3 sequence is CASSSKGGGNQPQHF. The DNA of the CDR3 is TGTGCCAGCAGCTCCAAGGGGGGGGGCAATCAGCCCCAGCATTTT.

The sample holds a few counts of this clone. The genes are TRBV10-1 and TRBJ1-5; D is uncertain. Germline assignment: CDR1 WNHNN and CDR2 SYGVQD (reference sequence). With 6 bases removed from V and 5 bases from J, the gap between germline ends came to 11 bases. The CDR3 is 13 residues long. The CDR3 coding sequence is TGCGCCAGCAGCCGGTCGCGGGATCAGCCCCAGCATTTT. Protein product: CASSRSRDQPQHF.

V usage is TRBV7-6 and J usage is TRBJ2-1; the match to TRBD2 covers 13 bases. The CDR3 has 19 amino acids. Germline V lookup: CDR1 SGHVS, CDR2 FNYEAQ. V gave up 2 bases and J gave up 0 bases; unmatched junction bases: 7. CDR3 loop: CASSLTGLAGFSSYNEQFF. The CDR3 DNA reads TGTGCCAGCAGCTTAACGGGACTAGCGGGATTCTCCTCCTACAATGAGCAGTTCTTC. Supplemented by reference TRBV7-6 and TRBJ2-1, the full variable domain reads GAGVSQSPRYKVTKRGQDVALRCDPISGHVSLYWYRQALGQGPEFLTYFNYEAQQDKSGLPNDRFSAERPEGSISTLTIQRTEQRDSAMYRCASSLTGLAGFSSYNEQFFGPGTRLTVL.

The V and J genes are TRBV11-1 and TRBJ1-2; maybe TRBD1 (6 bases). The CDR3 has 14 amino acids. The V end was cut by 5 bases, the J end by 8 bases, with 18 bases between. Germline lookup yields CDR1 SGHAT and CDR2 FQDESV (reference sequence). The CDR3 DNA sequence: TGTGCCAGCAGCGGAGAAACAGGGCGGTCAGGCTACACCTTC. Its protein is CASSGETGRSGYTF.

This chain connects TRBV27 to TRBJ1-5, with unresolved D. V lost 4 bases and J 3 bases, leaving 7 bases between the germline ends. Germline assignment: CDR1 MNHEY and CDR2 SMNVEV (reference sequence). The CDR3 runs to 13 residues. The CDR3 coding sequence is TGTGCCAGCAGTTGGCAGAACAATCAGCCCCAGCATTTT. This codes for CASSWQNNQPQHF.

The rearrangement joins TRBV7-6 to TRBJ2-1; D might be TRBD1 (5 bases). CDR3 length: 15 residues. Germline V gene lookup returns CDR1 SGHVS and CDR2 FNYEAQ. V was trimmed by 5 bases and J by 6 bases, leaving 17 bases between them. The CDR3: CASSPQGIGGNEQFF. The DNA of the CDR3 is TGTGCCAGCAGCCCGCAGGGAATTGGCGGCAATGAGCAGTTCTTC.

The CDR3, as DNA: TGTGCCAGCAGCTTAGATCCCCGGACAGGGGCCGCCGGGGGCTACACCTTC. Translation: CASSLDPRTGAAGGYTF. This chain uses TRBV11-2 with TRBJ1-2, with TRBD1 matching 9 bases. Germline lookup yields CDR1 SGHAT and CDR2 FQNNGV. After removal of 0 bases from V and 8 bases from J, the junction contained 13 bases not matched to a gene. The CDR3 has 17 amino acids.

J is TRBJ2-7 and V is TRBV5-1; no clear D gene. The CDR3 extends over 16 amino acids. The germline V gene encodes CDR1 SGHRS and CDR2 YFSETQ. V lost 1 base to trimming and J lost 0 bases, with 14 bases between them. CDR3 protein: CASSLRSGLTSYEQYF. CDR3 DNA: TGCGCCAGCAGCTTGAGATCCGGGTTGACCTCCTACGAGCAGTACTTC.